Each of the 20 T cell receptor beta chains below was sequenced from the same sample in a study of human T cells and chemical hapten exposure. Time point defined: patch test 3, about 24 weeks after DPC sensitization. Described treatment: therapeutic diphenylcyclopropenone sensitization with weekly scalp DPC. TCRdb used MiXCR to reprocess the RACE reads, holding one entry per CDR3 protein. Here the sample spans over 100,000 distinct CDR3 sequences, over 9% being singletons. Specimen: whole blood, collected in connection with sensitization to the hapten diphenylcyclopropenone (DPC). The receptors derive from a woman in her forties or fifties with alopecia areata. Some clones in this sample may be carry-over from other donors' samples.

J is TRBJ1-1 and V is TRBV7-9; D unclear. V lost 5 bases and J 3 bases, leaving 13 bases between the germline ends. This CDR3 comprises 14 residues. CDR1 SEHNR and CDR2 FQNEAQ come from the germline V gene (reference sequence). The CDR3 region has the DNA TGTGCCAGCAGCCGAAACACGGATTACACTGAAGCTTTCTTT. Its protein product is CASSRNTDYTEAFF.

The chain combines TRBV13 with TRBJ2-1; TRBD2 matches at 9 bases. CDR1 is PRHDT and CDR2 is FYEKMQ in the germline V gene (reference sequence). After removal of 5 bases from V and 10 bases from J, the junction contained 6 bases not matched to a gene. The length of the CDR3 is 13 residues. The CDR3 DNA reads TGTGCCAGCAGCGCGTTAGCGGGGGCAGAGCAGTTCTTC. This gives the protein CASSALAGAEQFF.

The rearrangement links TRBV20-1 to TRBJ1-2; D gene unclear. This CDR3 has 14 residues. Trimming removed 6 bases from V and 0 bases from J, with 14 bases in between. The germline gives CDR1 DFQATT, CDR2 SNEGSKA (reference sequence). The CDR3 DNA reads as TGCAGTGCCCCCGGCCAGCTTCCTAACTATGGCTACACCTTC. Encoded protein: CSAPGQLPNYGYTF.

This clonotype was counted ten times or more. The chain links TRBV4-2 to TRBJ2-3; 7 bases are shared with TRBD2. The CDR3 length is 15 residues. Germline CDR1 reads LGHNA; CDR2 reads YNFKEQ. V trimming: 4 bases; J trimming: 0 bases; junction bases outside the gene matches: 4. CDR3 loop: CASSPSGASTDTQYF. The CDR3 bases are TGTGCCAGCAGCCCAAGCGGGGCTAGCACAGATACGCAGTATTTT.

J is TRBJ2-7 and V is TRBV29-1; perhaps TRBD2 as D (5 bases). The CDR3 spans 12 residues. Germline lookup yields CDR1 SQVTM and CDR2 ANQGSEA. Trimming stripped 8 bases from V and 6 bases from J, with 17 bases between. CDR3 loop: CSSQSRGGEQYF. The CDR3 bases are TGCAGCTCCCAGTCCCGGGGTGGCGAGCAGTACTTC.

The chain uses TRBV30 and TRBJ1-2; 7 nucleotides agree with TRBD1. Germline V lookup: CDR1 GTSNPN, CDR2 SVGIG (reference sequence). The CDR3 contains 12 residues. V lost 8 bases to trimming and J lost 8 bases; unmatched junction nucleotides: 11. As DNA, the CDR3 is TGTGCCGGAGACAGGGCTGGTGGGGGCTACACCTTC. It translates to CAGDRAGGGYTF. The complete variable domain, with remaining parts taken from reference TRBV30 and TRBJ1-2, reads SQTIHQWPATLVQPVGSPLSLECTVEGTSNPNLYWYRQAAGRGLQLLFYSVGIGQISSEVPQNLSASRPQDRQFILSSKKLLLSDSGFYLCAGDRAGGGYTFGSGTRLTVV.

This clonotype was counted only a few times. The CDR3 DNA sequence: TGTGCCAGCAGTATTTACAGGGGGTACGCCGAACCCCAGCATTTT. Encoded protein: CASSIYRGYAEPQHF. V gene TRBV6-2 or TRBV6-3 combines with J gene TRBJ1-5, with 8 bases matching TRBD1. V was pared by 5 bases and J by 10 bases, with 13 bases of the junction left unmatched. CDR1 is MNHEY, CDR2 SVGEGT, per germline. This CDR3 comprises 15 residues.

This clonotype has just a few counts. This chain connects TRBV5-1 to TRBJ2-5; no reliable D call. CDR3 length equals 11 residues. CDR1 is SGHRS and CDR2 is YFSETQ in the germline V gene. Trimming took 5 bases from V and 3 from J, leaving 5 bases between them. In DNA form, the CDR3 reads TGCGCCAGCAGACTGGAAGAGACCCAGTACTTC. Its protein is CASRLEETQYF. The whole variable domain, filled in from reference TRBV5-1 and TRBJ2-5, reads KAGVTQTPRYLIKTRGQQVTLSCSPISGHRSVSWYQQTPGQGLQFLFEYFSETQRNKGNFPGRFSGRQFSNSRSEMNVSTLELGDSALYLCASRLEETQYFGPGTRLLVL.

This clonotype showed up just a few times. The genes are TRBV18 and TRBJ2-1, with D possibly matching TRBD2 (6 bases). V lost 5 bases and J lost 10, with 21 bases in between. The germline gives CDR1 KGHSH, CDR2 LQKENI. The CDR3 sequence is 15 residues long. The CDR3 region is CASSTTMRGSGEQFF. The CDR3 bases are TGTGCCAGCTCAACGACGATGCGGGGTTCGGGAGAGCAGTTCTTC.

V gene TRBV20-1 combines with J gene TRBJ2-1, with 9 bases lining up with TRBD1. V trimming: 6 bases; J trimming: 6 bases; junction bases outside the gene matches: 12. The CDR3 runs to 15 residues. Germline V gene sequence: CDR1 DFQATT, CDR2 SNEGSKA (reference sequence). The chain's CDR3 is CSAHQTGGAGNEQFF. In nucleotides, the CDR3 is TGCAGTGCCCATCAAACAGGGGGCGCCGGCAATGAGCAGTTCTTC.

Many counts were recorded for this clonotype. DNA for the CDR3: TGTGCCAGCAGCGTAGCTCGGGAGCGGGGGGGCTACAATGAGCAGTTCTTC. Protein: CASSVARERGGYNEQFF. The chain carries TRBV9 and TRBJ2-1, with 10 bases matching TRBD2. The J segment lost 3 bases and the V segment lost 0 bases, leaving 6 bases of the junction unmatched. Germline lookup yields CDR1 SGDLS and CDR2 YYNGEE. The CDR3 is 17 amino acids.

This clonotype has only a few counts. V usage is TRBV6-4 and J usage is TRBJ2-6, with D tentatively TRBD1 (5 bases). V shed 6 bases and J shed 1 base, with 25 bases lying between them. This CDR3 is 20 amino acids long. Germline CDR1 reads MRHNA; CDR2 reads SNTAGT. CDR3 bases: TGTGCCAGCAGCACCGAAGGGGAAGGCTATTCTCTTTCTGGGGCCAACGTCCTGACTTTC. It yields the protein CASSTEGEGYSLSGANVLTF.

This CDR3 reads CASSPSYYEQYF. For the CDR3, the DNA is TGTGCCAGCAGTCCCTCGTACTACGAGCAGTACTTC. The chain recombines TRBV27 with TRBJ2-7; D not certain. The germline V and J ends were trimmed by 5 bases and 3 bases, with 8 bases remaining between them. The CDR3 loop spans 12 amino acids. In germline, CDR1 is MNHEY, CDR2 SMNVEV (reference sequence).

The chain links TRBV20-1 to TRBJ2-7; D perhaps matches TRBD2 (6 bases). The CDR3 sequence is 13 residues long. Trimming left V 3 bases short and J 5 bases short, with 14 bases between. Germline CDR1 and CDR2: DFQATT and SNEGSKA (reference sequence). The CDR3: CSASGRLGHEQYF. The CDR3 DNA sequence: TGCAGTGCTAGTGGGAGGCTGGGCCACGAGCAGTACTTC.

This clonotype came up many times. This chain links TRBV20-1 with TRBJ2-6, with D possibly matching TRBD1 (5 bases). Trimming pared 5 bases from V and 2 bases from J, leaving 10 bases between. There are 14 residues in the CDR3. CDR1 is DFQATT, CDR2 SNEGSKA, per germline (reference sequence). This chain's CDR3 is CSALQGTGANVLTF. In DNA form, the CDR3 reads TGCAGTGCTCTCCAGGGAACTGGGGCCAACGTCCTGACTTTC.

The V gene is TRBV20-1, the J gene TRBJ2-1; D uncertain. The CDR3 is made up of 15 amino acids. The germline V gene encodes CDR1 DFQATT and CDR2 SNEGSKA (reference sequence). V lost 2 bases and J lost 0, with 11 bases in between. Written as DNA, the CDR3 is TGCAGTGCTAGACAAGGGCTTAGCTCCTACAATGAGCAGTTCTTC. Translation gives CSARQGLSSYNEQFF.

The table lists this clonotype with many counts. The rearrangement uses TRBV9 and TRBJ1-6, with unresolved D. In germline, CDR1 is SGDLS, CDR2 YYNGEE. The germline V and J ends were trimmed by 0 bases and 7 bases, with 17 bases remaining between them. The CDR3 has 17 amino acids. CDR3 amino acids: CASSVGNSFPLNSPLHF. CDR3 coding DNA: TGTGCCAGCAGCGTAGGGAACAGCTTCCCGCTAAATTCACCCCTCCACTTT. The entire variable domain, with the rest obtained from reference TRBV9 and TRBJ1-6, is as follows: DSGVTQTPKHLITATGQRVTLRCSPRSGDLSVYWYQQSLDQGLQFLIQYYNGEERAKGNILERFSAQQFPDLHSELNLSSLELGDSALYFCASSVGNSFPLNSPLHFGNGTRLTVT.

V is TRBV9 and J is TRBJ2-3; TRBD2 aligns across 9 bases. The CDR3 extends over 18 amino acids. The germline V gene has CDR1 SGDLS and CDR2 YYNGEE. With V trimmed by 3 bases and J by 0 bases, 11 bases remained unmatched. The CDR3 reads CASSAPLSGGPSTDTQYF. CDR3 DNA sequence: TGTGCCAGCAGCGCCCCACTCAGCGGGGGGCCAAGCACAGATACGCAGTATTTT.

V usage is TRBV18 and J usage is TRBJ1-5; TRBD1 might be the D (5 bases). CDR3 size: 14 residues. Trimming left V 4 bases short and J 5 bases short, with 12 bases between. Germline V lookup: CDR1 KGHSH, CDR2 LQKENI. This CDR3 is CASSQQVRDQPQHF. For the CDR3, the DNA is TGTGCCAGCTCACAACAGGTGAGGGATCAGCCCCAGCATTTT.

The genes are TRBV10-3 and TRBJ2-7; the D is unclear. With 2 bases removed from V and 2 bases from J, the gap between germline ends came to 13 bases. The CDR3 is made up of 15 amino acids. The germline V gene has CDR1 ENHRY and CDR2 SYGVKD. This chain's CDR3 is CAISEPDRSTYEQYF. CDR3 sequence (DNA): TGTGCCATCAGTGAGCCGGACCGCTCGACCTACGAGCAGTACTTC.